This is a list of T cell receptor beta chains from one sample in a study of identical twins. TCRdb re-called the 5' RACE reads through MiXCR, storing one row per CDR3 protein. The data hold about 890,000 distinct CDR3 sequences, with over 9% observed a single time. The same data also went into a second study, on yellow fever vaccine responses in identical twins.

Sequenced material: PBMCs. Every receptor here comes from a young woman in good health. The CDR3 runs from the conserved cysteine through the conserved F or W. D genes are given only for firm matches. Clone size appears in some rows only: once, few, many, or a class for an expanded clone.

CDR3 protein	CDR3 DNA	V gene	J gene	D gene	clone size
CSVDGWDSQDNEQFF	TGCAGCGTTGATGGGTGGGACAGCCAGGACAATGAGCAGTTCTTC	TRBV29-1	TRBJ2-1	TRBD1	many
CASSPRQYNQPQHF	TGTGCCAGCAGCCCTCGACAGTACAATCAGCCCCAGCATTTT	TRBV3-1	TRBJ1-5	.	many
CASSVDRASGSNEQFF	TGTGCCAGCAGTGTTGATAGGGCTAGCGGGAGCAATGAGCAGTTCTTC	TRBV6-4	TRBJ2-1	TRBD2	.
CASSTGVHEQYF	TGTGCCAGCAGCACAGGGGTCCACGAGCAGTACTTC	TRBV12-3/TRBV12-4	TRBJ2-7	TRBD1	.
CASKRQAENTIYF	TGTGCCAGTAAGAGACAGGCTGAAAACACCATATATTTT	TRBV12-3/TRBV12-4	TRBJ1-3	.	few
CASSLGSPTQTQYF	TGTGCCAGCAGTTTGGGTTCCCCGACCCAGACCCAGTACTTC	TRBV5-6	TRBJ2-5	.	.
CASGSRGLGTEAFF	TGTGCTAGTGGTTCGAGGGGCCTGGGCACTGAAGCTTTCTTT	TRBV12-5	TRBJ1-1	.	.
CASSRHPTGEPNEQFF	TGTGCCAGCAGTAGACACCCGACAGGGGAACCCAATGAGCAGTTCTTC	TRBV6-4	TRBJ2-1	TRBD1	few
CATSDQLAAYNEQFF	TGTGCCACCAGTGATCAACTAGCGGCGTACAATGAGCAGTTCTTC	TRBV24-1	TRBJ2-1	TRBD2	many
CASSLIGLTTYNEQFF	TGTGCCAGCAGCTTAATTGGACTAACAACCTACAATGAGCAGTTCTTC	TRBV7-3	TRBJ2-1	.	many
CASRARGPNQPQHF	TGTGCCAGCAGAGCCAGGGGCCCCAATCAGCCCCAGCATTTT	TRBV6-1	TRBJ1-5	.	.
CASSQDPGSSGANVLTF	TGTGCCAGCAGCCAAGATCCTGGGAGCTCTGGGGCCAACGTCCTGACTTTC	TRBV3-1	TRBJ2-6	.	.
CASTPGLGPYEQYF	TGTGCCAGCACCCCGGGACTAGGTCCCTACGAGCAGTACTTC	TRBV6-2/TRBV6-3	TRBJ2-7	TRBD2	.
CASSEMGQAIDTQYF	TGTGCCAGCAGTGAAATGGGGCAGGCCATAGATACGCAGTATTTT	TRBV2	TRBJ2-3	.	.
CSARGEVNTEAFF	TGCAGTGCTAGGGGAGAAGTGAACACTGAAGCTTTCTTT	TRBV20-1	TRBJ1-1	.	.
CASSQVATSSYNEQFF	TGCGCCAGCAGCCAAGTAGCGACTAGCTCCTACAATGAGCAGTTCTTC	TRBV4-1	TRBJ2-1	.	.
CASMASATEAFF	TGTGCCAGCATGGCTAGCGCCACTGAAGCTTTCTTT	TRBV12-3/TRBV12-4	TRBJ1-1	.	many
CASSEGGYEQYF	TGCGCCAGCAGTGAAGGGGGCTACGAGCAGTACTTC	TRBV10-2	TRBJ2-7	.	many
CASSQMGQQGNTIYF	TGCGCCAGCAGCCAGATGGGACAGCAAGGAAACACCATATATTTT	TRBV4-1	TRBJ1-3	TRBD1	many
CASSLEGAGYGYTF	TGTGCCAGCAGCTTAGAGGGCGCCGGGTATGGCTACACCTTC	TRBV11-2	TRBJ1-2	.	many
CASSLAGRMNTEAFF	TGTGCCAGCAGTTTAGCGGGACGGATGAACACTGAAGCTTTCTTT	TRBV12-3/TRBV12-4	TRBJ1-1	.	many
CSAHYLNTEAFF	TGCAGCGCTCACTATTTGAACACTGAAGCTTTCTTT	TRBV29-1	TRBJ1-1	.	.
CAISLGQGQYNEQFF	TGTGCCATCAGCCTTGGACAGGGGCAGTACAATGAGCAGTTCTTC	TRBV10-3	TRBJ2-1	TRBD1	few
CASGYSGSTDTQYF	TGTGCCAGCGGTTATAGCGGGAGCACAGATACGCAGTATTTT	TRBV27	TRBJ2-3	TRBD2	few
CASGLRALGGGRASSYNEQFF	TGTGCTAGTGGTTTACGAGCGTTGGGAGGCGGGAGGGCGAGCTCCTACAATGAGCAGTTCTTC	TRBV12-5	TRBJ2-1	TRBD2	.
CASSLGQLPLYEQYF	TGTGCCAGCAGTTTAGGGCAGCTCCCCCTCTACGAGCAGTACTTC	TRBV12-3/TRBV12-4	TRBJ2-7	.	.
CATSDLQKGGDEQFF	TGTGCCACCAGTGATTTGCAGAAGGGCGGGGATGAGCAGTTCTTC	TRBV24-1	TRBJ2-1	.	.
CASSQVNSAYGEQFF	TGTGCCAGCAGCCAAGTAAACAGTGCTTACGGTGAGCAGTTCTTC	TRBV3-1	TRBJ2-1	.	many
CASSSTWGQGSF	.	TRBV7-9	TRBJ2-1	.	few
CASSLNTGRSAYEQYF	TGCGCCAGCAGCTTAAACACCGGGAGATCCGCGTACGAGCAGTACTTC	TRBV5-1	TRBJ2-7	.	few
CSVRGAGGPYEQYF	TGCAGCGTCCGAGGGGCGGGAGGGCCCTACGAGCAGTACTTC	TRBV29-1	TRBJ2-7	TRBD2	few
CASSQPPRELHF	TGCGCCAGCAGCCAGCCCCCCAGGGAACTCCACTTT	TRBV4-1	TRBJ1-6	.	few
CASSLVDRDITEAFF	TGTGCCAGCAGCTTGGTGGACAGGGATATCACTGAAGCTTTCTTT	TRBV5-6	TRBJ1-1	TRBD1	few
CASSESNTGELFF	TGCGCCAGCAGTGAGTCGAACACCGGGGAGCTGTTTTTT	TRBV10-1	TRBJ2-2	.	many
CASSQGVGTSYEQYF	TGTGCCAGCAGCCAAGGAGTCGGGACGTCCTACGAGCAGTACTTC	TRBV3-1	TRBJ2-7	.	.
CATSTAGTGTTGELFF	TGTGCCACCAGTACTGCCGGGACAGGGACCACCGGGGAGCTGTTTTTT	TRBV24-1	TRBJ2-2	TRBD1	few
CASTLRGFNQPQHF	TGTGCCAGCACCCTCAGAGGTTTCAATCAGCCCCAGCATTTT	TRBV6-4	TRBJ1-5	.	few
CASRPPGAGETGELFF	TGTGCCAGCAGACCCCCTGGGGCGGGAGAAACCGGGGAGCTGTTTTTT	TRBV6-1	TRBJ2-2	TRBD2	few
CASSMAGQPNQPQHF	TGTGCCAGCAGTATGGCGGGACAGCCCAATCAGCCCCAGCATTTT	TRBV6-1	TRBJ1-5	TRBD1	.
CASSHGVSEAFF	TGTGCCAGCAGCCATGGGGTTTCTGAAGCTTTCTTT	TRBV7-2	TRBJ1-1	.	.
CASSPARQNEKLFF	TGTGCCAGCAGCCCGGCTCGGCAAAATGAAAAACTGTTTTTT	TRBV7-9	TRBJ1-4	.	.
CASSTSFSGSTQYF	TGTGCCAGCAGCACGTCATTTAGCGGGAGTACGCAGTATTTT	TRBV6-1	TRBJ2-3	TRBD2	few
CASRGGGGRQFF	TGTGCCAGCAGGGGGGGGGGAGGAAGGCAGTTCTTC	TRBV28	TRBJ2-1	TRBD2	.
CSASSSASYNEQFF	TGCAGTGCTAGTTCTAGCGCCTCCTACAATGAGCAGTTCTTC	TRBV20-1	TRBJ2-1	.	many